A single sample is the source of the 19 T cell receptor beta chains below, sequenced in a study of a mutant IDH1 vaccine in newly diagnosed glioma. Time point meaning: week 23, last vaccination. Every vaccine dose comprised 300 ug of mutant IDH1 20-mer peptide plus topical imiquimod. Clones were read by immunoSEQ multiplex PCR, and TCRdb kept only the in-frame ones, dropping some. The table records under 85,000 clones, about 85% of them present only once. Their specific antigens are unknown. The sample here was PBMCs, taken from a glioma patient whose treatment included an IDH1 peptide vaccine. These TCRs come from a woman between 45 and 60 years old with glioma.

This clone occurred once. The rearrangement links TRBV5-5 to TRBJ2-5; weak D call: TRBD1 (5 bases). CDR3 length equals 11 residues. V was pared by 3 bases and J by 5 bases, with 5 bases between. Looked up from germline, CDR1 is SGHKS and CDR2 is YYEKEE (reference sequence). CDR3: CASSYRETQYF. In DNA, the CDR3 is TGTGCCAGCAGCTACAGGGAGACCCAGTACTTC.

The chain links TRBV19 to TRBJ2-2; a possible D gene is TRBD2 (6 bases). The CDR3 consists of 14 residues. Germline V gives CDR1 LNHDA, CDR2 SQIVND (reference sequence). V dropped 5 bases and J dropped 2 bases, with 9 bases sitting between them. CDR3 sequence reads: CASSGSGNTGELFF. DNA for the CDR3: TGTGCCAGTAGTGGTAGCGGTAACACCGGGGAGCTGTTTTTT.

The CDR3: CAWSAGTDGGEQYF. The CDR3 DNA follows: TGTGCCTGGAGTGCGGGGACAGACGGAGGCGAGCAGTACTTC. The chain recombines TRBV30 with TRBJ2-7, with 7 bases aligning to TRBD1. The ends lost 1 base at V and 6 bases at J; junction bases unmatched: 9. The CDR3 has 14 residues. Per germline, CDR1 GTSNPN and CDR2 SVGIG (reference sequence).

The V gene is TRBV27, the J gene TRBJ1-4; D gene unclear. Trimming removed 2 bases from V and 2 bases from J, with 12 bases in between. The CDR3 has 16 residues. Germline CDR1 MNHEY, CDR2 SMNVEV (reference sequence). CDR3 sequence reads: CASSLMGSGTNEKLFF. The CDR3 bases are TGTGCCAGCAGTTTAATGGGATCGGGCACTAATGAAAAACTGTTTTTT.

The J gene is TRBJ2-7, the V gene TRBV5-1; D is tentatively TRBD1 or TRBD2 (5 bases each). This CDR3 is built from 15 residues. The V end was cut by 1 base, the J end by 0 bases, with 11 bases between. Germline CDR1 is SGHRS and CDR2 is YFSETQ. The CDR3: CASSLLSGSSYEQYF. The CDR3 DNA reads TGCGCCAGCAGCTTGTTGTCAGGGAGCTCCTACGAGCAGTACTTC.

This clone was observed once. The chain recombines TRBV2 with TRBJ2-1; TRBD2 aligns across 8 bases. CDR1 is SNHLY and CDR2 is FYNNEI in the germline V gene. CDR3 length equals 13 residues. V lost 8 bases, J lost 1 base, and 1 base stayed unmatched. The chain's CDR3 is CASERGSYNEQFF. Written as DNA, the CDR3 is TGTGCCAGCGAGCGGGGGTCCTACAATGAGCAGTTCTTC.

This clone was observed a single time. V and J are TRBV12-5 and TRBJ2-1, with 7 nucleotides matching TRBD2. The CDR3 extends over 17 amino acids. The germline V gene has CDR1 LGHNT and CDR2 FRNRAP. V lost 0 bases to trimming and J lost 4 bases; unmatched junction nucleotides: 9. The DNA for the CDR3 is TGTGCTAGTGGTTTGGTGTTGAGGGCTAGCGGATACAATGAGCAGTTCTTC. Its protein product is CASGLVLRASGYNEQFF. The entire variable domain, with the rest obtained from reference TRBV12-5 and TRBJ2-1, is as follows: DARVTQTPRHKVTEMGQEVTMRCQPILGHNTVFWYRQTMMQGLELLAYFRNRAPLDDSGMPKDRFSAEMPDATLATLKIQPSEPRDSAVYFCASGLVLRASGYNEQFFGPGTRLTVL.

The V gene is TRBV28, the J gene TRBJ2-2; TRBD2 matches 9 bases. The CDR3 consists of 18 residues. V dropped 3 bases and J dropped 5; count of bases not matched to a gene: 13. The germline gives CDR1 MDHEN, CDR2 SYDVKM. DNA of the CDR3: TGTGCCAGCAGTTTTAATGGCGGGAGGGCCCTAAGAACCGGGGAGCTGTTTTTT. This encodes CASSFNGGRALRTGELFF.

The gene calls are TRBV28 and TRBJ1-2, with 12 bases fitting TRBD1. J gave up 4 bases and V 5 bases, and 11 bases lay outside the gene matches. CDR1 and CDR2 from the germline V gene are MDHEN and SYDVKM. The CDR3 spans 17 residues. CDR3 nucleotide sequence: TGTGCCAGCAGTGCTCCGGGACAGGGGGCGCCCAGCTATGGCTACACCTTC. Amino acid sequence: CASSAPGQGAPSYGYTF.

The rearrangement links TRBV9 to TRBJ1-1, with D hard to call. Germline-derived CDR1 and CDR2 are SGDLS and YYNGEE. CDR3 length: 14 amino acids. V was cut by 2 bases and J by 5 bases, with 13 bases left in between. The CDR3 nucleotides are TGTGCCAGCAGCGTGGAGTCCAGGTGGACTGAAGCTTTCTTT. It yields the protein CASSVESRWTEAFF.

The sample holds a few counts of this clone. V and J are TRBV7-9 and TRBJ1-4; D may be TRBD1 (6 bases). V lost 3 bases and J lost 8, with 10 bases in between. The CDR3 consists of 13 residues. Per the germline V gene, CDR1 is SEHNR and CDR2 is FQNEAQ (reference sequence). CDR3 nucleotide sequence: TGTGCCAGCAGCTTTGCAGGGGAAGAAAAACTGTTTTTT. Translation: CASSFAGEEKLFF.

This clone was detected once. The chain employs TRBV10-3 and TRBJ2-5; TRBD1 matches at 9 bases. The J call may be in error: the DNA end matches TRBJ2-7 better. This CDR3 has 15 amino acids. Germline loops: CDR1 ENHRY, CDR2 SYGVKD. The CDR3 here is CAISEGTGPTYEQYF. CDR3 bases: TGTGCCATCAGTGAGGGGACAGGGCCAACCTACGAGCAGTACTTC.

The V and J genes are TRBV7-2 and TRBJ2-1, with D hard to call. Germline V gene sequence: CDR1 SGHTA, CDR2 FQGNSA. CDR3 length: 12 residues. With 0 bases removed from V and 10 bases from J, the gap between germline ends came to 7 bases. In DNA, the CDR3 is TGTGCCAGCAGCTTAGCGCGAGGCGAGCAGTTCTTC. It encodes CASSLARGEQFF. Full variable domain (rest looked up from reference TRBV7-2 and TRBJ2-1): GAGVSQSPSNKVTEKGKDVELRCDPISGHTALYWYRQSLGQGLEFLIYFQGNSAPDKSGLPSDRFSAERTGGSVSTLTIQRTQQEDSAVYLCASSLARGEQFFGPGTRLTVL.

The chain has TRBV7-9 and TRBJ2-2; unclear D gene. The germline V and J ends were trimmed by 7 bases and 0 bases, with 9 bases remaining between them. Germline lookup yields CDR1 SEHNR and CDR2 FQNEAQ (reference sequence). The CDR3 is 14 residues long. The CDR3 coding sequence is TGTGCCAGCACCCTCCAGCCGAACACCGGGGAGCTGTTTTTT. Amino acid sequence: CASTLQPNTGELFF.

This chain uses TRBV5-4 with TRBJ1-3, with D possibly matching TRBD1 (6 bases). Trimming took 4 bases from V and 2 from J, leaving 19 bases between them. Germline lookup yields CDR1 SGHNT and CDR2 YYREEE (reference sequence). The CDR3 is 17 residues long. The CDR3 DNA is TGTGCCAGCAGCCCCGTCCCTGGGGGGGCGGCTGGAAACACCATATATTTT. Protein sequence: CASSPVPGGAAGNTIYF.

The V call is TRBV9, the J call TRBJ2-1; tentatively, D is TRBD2 (6 bases). Trimming left V 3 bases short and J 1 base short, with 14 bases between. This CDR3 is 16 amino acids long. CDR1 and CDR2 from the germline V gene are SGDLS and YYNGEE. The DNA for the CDR3 is TGTGCCAGCAGCGAAGCGGGTGACGCTTCCTACAATGAGCAGTTCTTC. Protein: CASSEAGDASYNEQFF.

The V gene is TRBV28, the J gene TRBJ1-2; no firm D call. The germline CDR1 and CDR2 sequences are MDHEN and SYDVKM. The CDR3 has 13 residues. Trimming removed 1 base at V and 8 bases at J, with 11 bases between. As DNA, the CDR3 is TGTGCCAGCAGTTTATCGGCGGGTGGGGGCTACACCTTC. Protein: CASSLSAGGGYTF.

V is TRBV21-1 and J is TRBJ1-2; the D call of TRBD1 is as the table states it, not checked on the DNA. TRBV21-1 is a pseudogene locus. CDR3 length: 17 amino acids. CDR3 DNA sequence: TGTGCCAGCAGCAAAGGGGGGGGACAGGGCCATGACTATGGCTACACCTTC. Its protein product is CASSKGGGQGHDYGYTF.

This chain joins TRBV19 and TRBJ2-7; D is perhaps TRBD1 (5 bases). In germline, CDR1 is LNHDA, CDR2 SQIVND (reference sequence). V was clipped by 3 bases and J by 1 base, with 13 bases between them. This CDR3 contains 15 residues. CDR3 region: CASSIGRDTSYEQYF. The CDR3 DNA follows: TGTGCCAGTAGTATCGGCAGGGATACTTCCTACGAGCAGTACTTC.